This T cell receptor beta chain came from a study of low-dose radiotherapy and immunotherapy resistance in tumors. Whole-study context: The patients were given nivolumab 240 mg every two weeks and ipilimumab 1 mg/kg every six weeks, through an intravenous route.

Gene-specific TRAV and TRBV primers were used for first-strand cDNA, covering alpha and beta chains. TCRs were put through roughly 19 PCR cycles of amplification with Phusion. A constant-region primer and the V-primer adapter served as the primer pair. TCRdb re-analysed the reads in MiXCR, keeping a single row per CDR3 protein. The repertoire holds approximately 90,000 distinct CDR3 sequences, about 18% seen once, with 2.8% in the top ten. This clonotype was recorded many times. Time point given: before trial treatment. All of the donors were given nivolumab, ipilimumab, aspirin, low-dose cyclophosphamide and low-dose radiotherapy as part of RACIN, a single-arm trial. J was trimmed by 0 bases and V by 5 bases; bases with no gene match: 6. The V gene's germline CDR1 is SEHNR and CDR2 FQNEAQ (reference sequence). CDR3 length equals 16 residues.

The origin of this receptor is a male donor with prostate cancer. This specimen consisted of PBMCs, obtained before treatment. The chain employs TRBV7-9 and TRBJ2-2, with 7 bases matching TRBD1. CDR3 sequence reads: CASSLPGQPNTGELFF. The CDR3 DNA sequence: TGTGCCAGCAGCCTTCCGGGACAGCCGAACACCGGGGAGCTGTTTTTT.